Reported below is one TCR beta chain. The target of this receptor is not known. No base quality information exists; no much larger clone differs at one position. Cut back by 1 base and 4 bases, the V and J ends lie 19 bases apart. Measured from the cysteine to the phenylalanine, the CDR3 is 17 residues long. Only CDR3 DNA is held: 51 bases, read in frame from base 1. The germline V gene encodes CDR1 LGHNA and CDR2 YSLEER. CD4+ T cells from unexposed donors were collected before the COVID-19 pandemic (2011-2018). The EasySep CD4+ T cell isolation kit was used to isolate CD4+ T cells once the cultures had run for nine to eleven days. As cell number allowed, CD4+ T cells from unexposed donors were tested for reactivity to SARS-CoV-2 S and N and to four common cold coronavirus spike pools. Each well received under 2.5 million PBMCs, cultured in IMDM supplemented with roughly 4.9% human AB serum and roughly 10 IU/ml IL-2. Half of the culture medium was replaced with fresh IL-2-containing medium on days 3 and 7. In general, triplicate replicate wells were used for every peptide culture condition. Leukapheresis product for the unexposed donors was bought commercially. PBMCs were isolated from leukapheresis product or whole blood by Ficoll-Paque PLUS gradient centrifugation. PBMCs were either cryopreserved at -140 degrees C or used fresh in the expansion assay. The QIAamp Micro DNA Kit was used to extract genomic DNA from the CD4+ T cells.

This entry is derived from a study of CD4 T cells in relation to SARS-CoV-2 and coronaviruses listed by TCRdb under 2021. The study in broad terms: The ViraFEST assay cultured PBMCs with antigen for nine to ten days, then sequenced TCR beta CDR3s to find antigen-specific clonal expansions. The negative reference condition was either a culture with an HIV-1 Nef peptide pool or a culture with no peptide. HLA restriction was mapped for shared crossreactive spike epitopes using patient-derived lymphoblastoid cell lines. At the level of individual TCR clonotypes, the study measured memory CD4+ T cell crossreactivity between SARS-CoV-2 spike protein and common cold coronavirus spike proteins. The Adaptive Biotechnologies TCR-sequencing kit was used to sequence samples from a few pre-COVID donors and the naive versus memory experiments, whereas other data were Illumina-based. For other donors in the study, expansion assays were sequenced with a different, Illumina-based TCR-beta assay. What the study reported, not specific to this receptor: Approximately 69% of donors had memory CD4+ clonotypes that crossrecognized SARS-CoV-2 and at least one common cold coronavirus spike. Pre-pandemic and post-infection samples were not both contributed by any donor, so tracing of the source of pre-existing responses was limited. The study was limited by small numbers of patients and tested TCRs. Significantly weaker SARS-CoV-2-driven expansion was shown by crossreactive clones than by monoreactive clones, consistent with antigenic imprinting. Since the crossreactivity analysis centred on spike protein, crossreactivity against other viral proteins was not assessed.

The library was prepared using the immunoSEQ multiplex PCR assay. The authors' pipeline ran thus. Preprocessing removed nonproductive sequences and CDR3s not starting with C, not ending with F or W, or shorter than 7 amino acids. The MANAFEST web app identified antigen-specific clonotypes based on expansion compared with the reference and other culture wells. To be counted as positive, a clone had to show significant expansion compared with the reference culture, at an FDR below 0.05, in 2 of 3 replicate wells. Positive clones also required significant expansion versus all other tandem wells and an odds ratio above 5. CDR3 homology was quantified as pairwise Levenshtein distance, calculated with the stringdist R package after three terminal residues were trimmed from each end. Entries here come from immuneACCESS through TCRdb and include only in-frame sequences with V and J called. Some clones fail to appear in such tables; in the studies checked, an unresolved V gene covers under half of the shortfall, and the cause of the remainder is unknown. V and J calls and clone size come straight from that table; D and trimming were deduced from the DNA. This sample gives 25,000 to 30,000 clones in total; about 70% of them show up just once. The top ten clones comprise around 25% of the sample.

The chain was built from TRBV4-3 and TRBJ1-2, with a weak D call of TRBD1 (5 bases match). The receptor was derived from a human donor in good health. The specimen was CD4+ T cells from PBMCs, cultured in vitro. Here the CDR3 is given as CASSQAGSPSTGYGYTF. The DNA reads as follows: TGCGCCAGCAGCCAAGCAGGCTCCCCCAGTACAGGCTATGGCTACACCTTC.